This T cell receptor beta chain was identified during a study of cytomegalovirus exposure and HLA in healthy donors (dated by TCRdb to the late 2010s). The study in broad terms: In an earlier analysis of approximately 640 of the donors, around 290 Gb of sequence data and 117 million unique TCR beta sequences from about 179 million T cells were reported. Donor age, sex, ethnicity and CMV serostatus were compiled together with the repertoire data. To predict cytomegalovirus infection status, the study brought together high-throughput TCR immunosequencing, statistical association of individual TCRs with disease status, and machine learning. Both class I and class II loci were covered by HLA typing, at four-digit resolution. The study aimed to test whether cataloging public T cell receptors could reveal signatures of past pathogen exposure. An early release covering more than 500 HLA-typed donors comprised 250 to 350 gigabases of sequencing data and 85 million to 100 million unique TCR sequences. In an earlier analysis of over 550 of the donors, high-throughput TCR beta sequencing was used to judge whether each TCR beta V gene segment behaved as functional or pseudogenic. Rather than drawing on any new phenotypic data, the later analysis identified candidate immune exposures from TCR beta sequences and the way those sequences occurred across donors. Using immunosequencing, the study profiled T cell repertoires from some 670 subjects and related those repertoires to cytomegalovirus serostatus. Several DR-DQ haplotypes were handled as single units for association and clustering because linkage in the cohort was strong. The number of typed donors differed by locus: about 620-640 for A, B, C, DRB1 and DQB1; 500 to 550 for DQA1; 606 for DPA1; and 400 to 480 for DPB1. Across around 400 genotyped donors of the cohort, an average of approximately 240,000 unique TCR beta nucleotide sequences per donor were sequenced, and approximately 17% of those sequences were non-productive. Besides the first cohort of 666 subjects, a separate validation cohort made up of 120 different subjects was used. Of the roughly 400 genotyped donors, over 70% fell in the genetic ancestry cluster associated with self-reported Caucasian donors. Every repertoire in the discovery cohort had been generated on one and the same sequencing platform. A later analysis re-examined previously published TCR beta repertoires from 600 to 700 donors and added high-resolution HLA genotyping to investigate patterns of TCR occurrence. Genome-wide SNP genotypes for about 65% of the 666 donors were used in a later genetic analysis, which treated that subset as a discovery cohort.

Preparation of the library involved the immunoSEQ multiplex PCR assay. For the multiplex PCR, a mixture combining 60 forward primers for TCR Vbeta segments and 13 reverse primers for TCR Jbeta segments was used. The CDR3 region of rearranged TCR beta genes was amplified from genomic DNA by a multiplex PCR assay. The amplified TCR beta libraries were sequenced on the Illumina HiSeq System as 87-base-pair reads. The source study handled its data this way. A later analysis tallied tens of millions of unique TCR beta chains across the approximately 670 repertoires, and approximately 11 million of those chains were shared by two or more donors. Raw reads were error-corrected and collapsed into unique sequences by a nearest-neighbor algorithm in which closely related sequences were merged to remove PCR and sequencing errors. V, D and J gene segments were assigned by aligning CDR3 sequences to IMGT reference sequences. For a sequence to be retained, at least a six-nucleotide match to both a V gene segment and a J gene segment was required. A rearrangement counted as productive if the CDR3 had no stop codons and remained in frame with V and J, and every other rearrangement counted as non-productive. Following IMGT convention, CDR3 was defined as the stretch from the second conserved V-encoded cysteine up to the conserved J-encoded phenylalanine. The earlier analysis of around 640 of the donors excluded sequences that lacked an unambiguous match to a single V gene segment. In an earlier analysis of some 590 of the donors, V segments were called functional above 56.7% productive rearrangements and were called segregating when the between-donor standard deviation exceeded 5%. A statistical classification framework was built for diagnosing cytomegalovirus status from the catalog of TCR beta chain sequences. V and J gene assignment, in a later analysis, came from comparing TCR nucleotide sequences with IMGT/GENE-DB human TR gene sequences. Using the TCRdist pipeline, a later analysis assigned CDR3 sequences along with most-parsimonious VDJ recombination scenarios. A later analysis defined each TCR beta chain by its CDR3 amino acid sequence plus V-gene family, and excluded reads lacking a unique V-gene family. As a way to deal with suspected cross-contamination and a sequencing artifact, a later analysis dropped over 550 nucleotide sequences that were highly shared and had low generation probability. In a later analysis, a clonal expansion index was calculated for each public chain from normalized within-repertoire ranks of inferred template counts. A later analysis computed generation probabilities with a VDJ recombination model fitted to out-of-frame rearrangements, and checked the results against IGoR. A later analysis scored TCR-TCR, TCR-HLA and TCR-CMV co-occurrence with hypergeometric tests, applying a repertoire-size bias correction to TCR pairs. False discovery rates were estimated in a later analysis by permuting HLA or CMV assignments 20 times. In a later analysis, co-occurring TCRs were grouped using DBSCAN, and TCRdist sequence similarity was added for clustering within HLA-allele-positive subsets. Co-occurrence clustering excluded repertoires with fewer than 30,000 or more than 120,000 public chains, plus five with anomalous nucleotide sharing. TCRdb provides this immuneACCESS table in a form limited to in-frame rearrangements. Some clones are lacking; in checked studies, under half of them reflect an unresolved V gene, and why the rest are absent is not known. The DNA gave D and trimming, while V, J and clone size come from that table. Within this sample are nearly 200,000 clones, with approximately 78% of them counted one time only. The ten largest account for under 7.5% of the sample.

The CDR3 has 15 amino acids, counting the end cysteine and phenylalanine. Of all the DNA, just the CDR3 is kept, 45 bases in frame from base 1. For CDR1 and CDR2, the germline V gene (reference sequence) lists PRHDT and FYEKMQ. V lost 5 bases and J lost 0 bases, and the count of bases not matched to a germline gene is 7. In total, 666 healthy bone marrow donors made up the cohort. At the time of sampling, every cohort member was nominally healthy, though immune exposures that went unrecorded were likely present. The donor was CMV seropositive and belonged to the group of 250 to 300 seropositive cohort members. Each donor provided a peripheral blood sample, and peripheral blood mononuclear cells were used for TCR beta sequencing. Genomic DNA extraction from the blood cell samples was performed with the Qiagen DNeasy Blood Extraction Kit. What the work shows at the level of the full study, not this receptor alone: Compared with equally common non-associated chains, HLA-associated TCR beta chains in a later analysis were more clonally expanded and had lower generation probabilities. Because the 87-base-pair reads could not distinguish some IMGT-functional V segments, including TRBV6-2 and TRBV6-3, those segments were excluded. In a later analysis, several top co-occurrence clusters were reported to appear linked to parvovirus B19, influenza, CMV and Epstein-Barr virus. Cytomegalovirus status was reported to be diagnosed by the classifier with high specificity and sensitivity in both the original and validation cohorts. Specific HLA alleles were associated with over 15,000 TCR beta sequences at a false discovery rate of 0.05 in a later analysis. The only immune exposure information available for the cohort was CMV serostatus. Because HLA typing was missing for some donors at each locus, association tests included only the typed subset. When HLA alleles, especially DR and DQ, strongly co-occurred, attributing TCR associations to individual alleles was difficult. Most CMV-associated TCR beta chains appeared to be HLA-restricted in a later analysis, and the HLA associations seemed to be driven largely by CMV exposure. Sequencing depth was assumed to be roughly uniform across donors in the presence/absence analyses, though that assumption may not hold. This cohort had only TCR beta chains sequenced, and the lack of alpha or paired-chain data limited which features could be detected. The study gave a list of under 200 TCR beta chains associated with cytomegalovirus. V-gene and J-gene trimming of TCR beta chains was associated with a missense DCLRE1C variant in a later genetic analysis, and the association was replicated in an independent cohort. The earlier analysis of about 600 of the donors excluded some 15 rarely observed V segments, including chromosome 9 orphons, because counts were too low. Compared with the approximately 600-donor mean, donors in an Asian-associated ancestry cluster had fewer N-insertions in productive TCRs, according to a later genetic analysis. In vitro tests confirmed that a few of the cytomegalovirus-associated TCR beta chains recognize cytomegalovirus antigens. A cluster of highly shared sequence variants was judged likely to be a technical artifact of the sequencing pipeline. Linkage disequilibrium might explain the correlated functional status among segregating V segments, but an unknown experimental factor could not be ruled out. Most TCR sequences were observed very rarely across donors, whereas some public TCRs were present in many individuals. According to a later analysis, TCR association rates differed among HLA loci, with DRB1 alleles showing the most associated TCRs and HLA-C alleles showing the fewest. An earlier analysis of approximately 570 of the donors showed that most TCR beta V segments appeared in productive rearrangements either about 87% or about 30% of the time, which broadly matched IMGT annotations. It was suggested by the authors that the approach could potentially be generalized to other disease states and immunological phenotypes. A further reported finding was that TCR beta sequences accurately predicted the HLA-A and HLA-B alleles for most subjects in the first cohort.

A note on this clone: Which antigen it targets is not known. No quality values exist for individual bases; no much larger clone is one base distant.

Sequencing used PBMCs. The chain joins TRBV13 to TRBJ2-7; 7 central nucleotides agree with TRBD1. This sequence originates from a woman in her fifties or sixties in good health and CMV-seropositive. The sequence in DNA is TGTGCCAGCAGCCCTAGACAGGGAAGCTCCTACGAGCAGTACTTC. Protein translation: CASSPRQGSSYEQYF.